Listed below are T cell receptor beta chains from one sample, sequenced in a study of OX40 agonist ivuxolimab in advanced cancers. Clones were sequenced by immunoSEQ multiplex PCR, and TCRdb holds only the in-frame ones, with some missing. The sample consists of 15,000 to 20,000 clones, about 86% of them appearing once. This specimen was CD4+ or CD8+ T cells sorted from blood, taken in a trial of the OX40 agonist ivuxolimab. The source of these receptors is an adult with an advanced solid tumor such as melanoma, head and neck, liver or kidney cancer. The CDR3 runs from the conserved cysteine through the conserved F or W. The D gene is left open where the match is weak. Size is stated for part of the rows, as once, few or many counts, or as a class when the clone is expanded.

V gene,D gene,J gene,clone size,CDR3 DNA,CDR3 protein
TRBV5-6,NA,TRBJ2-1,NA,TGTGCCAGCAGCGGGGAGGGGGTCTGGGATGAGCAGTTCTTC,CASSGEGVWDEQFF
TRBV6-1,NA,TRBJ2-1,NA,TGTGCCAGCAGGAAGGAGGGGCAAACCTACAATGAGCAGTTCTTC,CASRKEGQTYNEQFF
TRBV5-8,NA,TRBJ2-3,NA,TGTGCCAGTACCCTCGGGGGAACAGATACGCAGTATTTT,CASTLGGTDTQYF
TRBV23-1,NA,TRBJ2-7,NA,TGCGCCAGCCGCCCGACGGCAACAGTCTTCTCCTACGAGCAGTACTTC,CASRPTATVFSYEQYF
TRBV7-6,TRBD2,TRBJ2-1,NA,TGTGCCAGCAGGGCCGGGACTAAGGACCTTGAGCAGTTCTTC,CASRAGTKDLEQFF
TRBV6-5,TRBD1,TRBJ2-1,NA,TGTGCCAGCACCTCCGGGACAGGGAACAATGAGCAGTTCTTC,CASTSGTGNNEQFF
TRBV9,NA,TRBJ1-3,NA,TGTGCCAGCAGCGTAGGTGGTGGGGGAGCTGGAAACACCATATATTTT,CASSVGGGGAGNTIYF
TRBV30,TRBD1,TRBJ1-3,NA,TGTGCCTGGAGAGACAGGGCTGGAAACACCATATATTTT,CAWRDRAGNTIYF
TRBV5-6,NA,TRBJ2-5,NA,TGTGCCAGCAGCTTATTAGCGAGAAAGGGGAAGACCCAGTACTTC,CASSLLARKGKTQYF
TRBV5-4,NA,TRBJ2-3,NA,TGTGCCAGCAGCTTGCCGTCGTCTGATACGCAGTATTTT,CASSLPSSDTQYF
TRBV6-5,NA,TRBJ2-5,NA,TGTGCCAGCAGTTACGTGGGCGGGACCCAAGAGACCCAGTACTTC,CASSYVGGTQETQYF
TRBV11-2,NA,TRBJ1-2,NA,TGTGCCAGCAGCTCCCTTAGGAACTATGGCTACACCTTC,CASSSLRNYGYTF
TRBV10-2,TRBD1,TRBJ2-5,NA,TGCGCCAGCAGTGAGTCGGAGAGACAGGGGTACTTC,CASSESERQGYF
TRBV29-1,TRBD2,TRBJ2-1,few,TGCAGCGTTGTTGTTGCTAGCGGGAGTTACAATGAGCAGTTCTTC,CSVVVASGSYNEQFF
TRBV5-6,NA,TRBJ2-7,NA,TGTGCCAGCAAGGGACTCCCCTCCTACGAGCAGTACTTC,CASKGLPSYEQYF
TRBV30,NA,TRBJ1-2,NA,TGTGCCTGGAGTCGGAGACTCTTCTATGGCTACACCTTC,CAWSRRLFYGYTF
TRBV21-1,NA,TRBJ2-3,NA,TGTGCCAGCAGCAAAGTTTTTTCTAGCGGGGGCCAATCGACAGATACGCAGTATTTT,CASSKVFSSGGQSTDTQYF